This passage covers 31 T cell receptor beta chains from one sample sequenced in a study of blood T cell repertoires in COVID-19. The assay was immunoSEQ multiplex PCR, and TCRdb's table has in-frame clones only and misses some. The table has some 300,000 clones, about 88% seen once. What was sequenced was peripheral blood. The receptors here all came from a woman in her sixties or seventies with COVID-19, enrolled during active disease.

The chain recombines TRBV5-1 with TRBJ1-5; 10 bases fit TRBD1. The J segment lost 2 bases and the V segment lost 2 bases, leaving 1 base of the junction unmatched. Germline V lookup: CDR1 SGHRS, CDR2 YFSETQ. CDR3 length equals 15 residues. As DNA, the CDR3 is TGCGCCAGCAGCTTCGGGACAGGGGGCAATCAGCCCCAGCATTTT. Translating gives CASSFGTGGNQPQHF.

The gene calls are TRBV7-3 and TRBJ2-6; a possible D gene is TRBD2 (6 bases). Germline-derived CDR1 and CDR2 are SGHTA and FQGTGA. The CDR3 spans 16 residues. V lost 5 bases to trimming and J lost 1 base, with 12 bases between them. The CDR3 loop is CASSRLRGSGANVLTF. The CDR3 nucleotides are TGTGCCAGCAGCCGTCTCCGGGGGTCTGGGGCCAACGTCCTGACTTTC.

The rearrangement links TRBV5-1 to TRBJ2-5; tentatively, D is TRBD2 (5 bases). There are 16 residues in the CDR3. Trimming took off 1 base at V and 5 bases at J, with 18 bases between the two ends. The germline gives CDR1 SGHRS, CDR2 YFSETQ. The CDR3 nucleotides read TGCGCCAGCAGCTTGTCTGGAGGCGGGCTCGTGGAGACCCAGTACTTC. It encodes CASSLSGGGLVETQYF.

This chain links TRBV29-1 with TRBJ1-1; tentative D call: TRBD1 (6 bases). Looked up from germline, CDR1 is SQVTM and CDR2 is ANQGSEA. CDR3 length: 14 residues. The V gene lost 2 bases and the J gene lost 3 bases, with 13 bases spanning the gap. The CDR3 nucleotides read TGCAGCGTTGAAAATAGGGGGGGATACACTGAAGCTTTCTTT. It codes for CSVENRGGYTEAFF.

This clone has just one count. This chain links TRBV19 with TRBJ2-1; D possibly corresponds to TRBD2 (5 bases). The V and J ends lost 5 bases and 6 bases respectively, with 20 bases between them. The CDR3 consists of 16 residues. CDR1 and CDR2 from the germline V gene are LNHDA and SQIVND (reference sequence). The CDR3 reads CASSSIAFPWSNEQFF. CDR3 nucleotides: TGTGCCAGTAGTTCCATAGCGTTCCCGTGGAGCAATGAGCAGTTCTTC.

This chain links TRBV19 with TRBJ1-6, with D possibly TRBD1 on 5 matching bases. The germline CDR1 and CDR2 sequences are LNHDA and SQIVND (reference sequence). The CDR3 runs 16 residues. With 8 bases removed from V and 2 bases from J, the gap between germline ends came to 16 bases. The CDR3 reads CASRVGRATYNSPLHF. CDR3 nucleotide sequence: TGTGCCAGTCGCGTGGGCAGGGCAACCTATAATTCACCCCTCCACTTT.

This clone has more than one count but fewer than ten. V gene TRBV5-1 combines with J gene TRBJ1-4; unclear D gene. With 1 base removed from V and 0 bases from J, the gap between germline ends came to 10 bases. Germline CDR1 is SGHRS and CDR2 is YFSETQ. The CDR3 totals 16 residues. This CDR3 is CASSLRGGSTNEKLFF. As DNA, the CDR3 is TGCGCCAGCAGCTTGCGAGGAGGCTCAACTAATGAAAAACTGTTTTTT.

The chain has TRBV4-3 and TRBJ2-3; TRBD2 agrees at 8 bases. CDR1 LGHNA and CDR2 YSLEER come from the germline V gene. After removal of 0 bases from V and 2 bases from J, the junction contained 16 bases not matched to a gene. The CDR3 has 20 residues. The chain's CDR3 is CASSQDLGIGGAGDTDTQYF. The DNA for the CDR3 is TGCGCCAGCAGCCAAGATCTTGGTATCGGGGGGGCGGGCGACACAGATACGCAGTATTTT.

The chain recombines TRBV18 with TRBJ1-2, with 7 bases aligning to TRBD1. This CDR3 comprises 11 residues. The germline V gene has CDR1 KGHSH and CDR2 LQKENI. The ends lost 10 bases at V and 7 bases at J; junction bases unmatched: 6. CDR3 in amino acids: CATAGGSGYTF. The CDR3 DNA follows: TGTGCCACCGCAGGGGGATCTGGCTACACCTTC.

The chain combines TRBV29-1 with TRBJ1-2; D gene unclear. Deletions cut 7 bases from V and 1 base from J, with 13 bases between. The CDR3 has 13 amino acids. The germline CDR1 and CDR2 sequences are SQVTM and ANQGSEA. CDR3 loop: CSAAGSFNYGYTF. CDR3 nucleotides: TGCAGCGCCGCCGGTAGTTTTAACTATGGCTACACCTTC.

The rearrangement joins TRBV19 to TRBJ1-1; D is ambiguous. There are 18 residues in the CDR3. Germline values: CDR1 LNHDA, CDR2 SQIVND (reference sequence). Trimming cost V 3 bases and J 8 bases, with 28 bases left between them. Written as DNA, the CDR3 is TGTGCCAGTAGTATGAGAGGGCAGCAGACCTCCCCTCGAAGAGAAGCTTTCTTT. Protein: CASSMRGQQTSPRREAFF.

Only a few counts were recorded for this clone. The J gene is TRBJ1-6, the V gene TRBV19; D is possibly TRBD1 (5 bases). This CDR3 has 15 amino acids. CDR1 LNHDA and CDR2 SQIVND come from the germline V gene (reference sequence). V was pared by 0 bases and J by 4 bases, with 7 bases between. In nucleotides, the CDR3 is TGTGCCAGTAGTATAGAACAGGCGTATAATTCACCCCTCCACTTT. This translates into CASSIEQAYNSPLHF.

This clone was seen only once. V and J are TRBV10-3 and TRBJ2-3, with 9 bases lining up with TRBD2. CDR1 is ENHRY, CDR2 SYGVKD, per germline. The CDR3 extends over 15 amino acids. Trimming removed 4 bases from V and 3 bases from J; junction bases left unmatched: 5. The CDR3 DNA follows: TGTGCCATCAGTGGGCCGGGACTAGCTACAGATACGCAGTATTTT. As protein: CAISGPGLATDTQYF.

The chain recombines TRBV5-1 with TRBJ2-1; D uncertain. V lost 0 bases, J lost 6 bases, and 7 bases lay in between. The germline V gene encodes CDR1 SGHRS and CDR2 YFSETQ. This CDR3 spans 13 amino acids. The CDR3 sequence: CASSLAQFNEQFF. DNA for the CDR3: TGCGCCAGCAGCTTGGCTCAGTTCAATGAGCAGTTCTTC.

The chain is built from TRBV19 and TRBJ1-1; tentative D call: TRBD1 (5 bases). The CDR3 extends over 16 amino acids. V lost 3 bases to trimming and J lost 10 bases, with 24 bases between them. From germline, CDR1 is LNHDA and CDR2 SQIVND (reference sequence). The CDR3 here is CASSISRLGGAAGAFF. The CDR3, as DNA: TGTGCCAGTAGTATTTCTCGCTTAGGAGGGGCGGCTGGAGCTTTCTTT. The full variable domain, with the rest looked up from reference TRBV19 and TRBJ1-1, is DGGITQSPKYLFRKEGQNVTLSCEQNLNHDAMYWYRQDPGQGLRLIYYSQIVNDFQKGDIAEGYSVSREKKESFPLTVTSAQKNPTAFYLCASSISRLGGAAGAFFGQGTRLTVV.

The V call is TRBV12-3 or TRBV12-4, the J call TRBJ1-4; no definite D call. The CDR3 is 13 amino acids. Trimming took off 3 bases at V and 7 bases at J, with 9 bases between the two ends. In DNA, the CDR3 is TGTGCCAGCAGTTTGAGAGGATCTGAAAAACTGTTTTTT. As protein: CASSLRGSEKLFF.

The J gene is TRBJ1-5, the V gene TRBV7-9; D is unresolved. The length of the CDR3 is 14 residues. V lost 8 bases and J 4 bases, leaving 15 bases between the germline ends. CDR1 and CDR2 from the germline V gene are SEHNR and FQNEAQ (reference sequence). CDR3 nucleotide sequence: TGTGCCAGCCGTGCGGGCTCGGAGAATCAGCCCCAGCATTTT. This gives the protein CASRAGSENQPQHF.

V is TRBV5-1 and J is TRBJ1-6; 9 positions match TRBD1. Germline trimming cut 4 bases from V and 5 bases from J; bases unmatched to any gene: 7. Germline lookup yields CDR1 SGHRS and CDR2 YFSETQ. The CDR3 sequence is 16 residues long. CDR3 loop: CASSPTDRGNNSPLHF. The CDR3 DNA follows: TGCGCCAGCAGCCCAACGGACAGGGGAAATAATTCACCCCTCCACTTT.

The chain combines TRBV6-5 with TRBJ1-5, with D tentatively TRBD1 (6 bases). V shed 5 bases and J shed 7 bases, with 12 bases lying between them. Germline lookup yields CDR1 MNHEY and CDR2 SVGAGI. This CDR3 spans 13 amino acids. Here the CDR3 DNA reads TGTGCCAGCAGTCCAGGGGAGCACCAGCCCCAGCATTTT. Encoded protein: CASSPGEHQPQHF.

The V call is TRBV11-2, the J call TRBJ1-1; D might be TRBD1 (6 bases). CDR3 length: 15 amino acids. V was pared by 2 bases and J by 4 bases, with 14 bases between. Per the germline V gene, CDR1 is SGHAT and CDR2 is FQNNGV. The CDR3 region is CASSLINQGSTEAFF. DNA of the CDR3: TGTGCCAGCAGCTTAATTAACCAGGGGAGCACTGAAGCTTTCTTT.

This clone occurred once. This chain joins TRBV7-2 and TRBJ2-7; TRBD2 aligns across 10 bases. This CDR3 contains 16 residues. Looked up from germline, CDR1 is SGHTA and CDR2 is FQGNSA. With 5 bases clipped from V and 7 bases from J, the junction kept 14 bases outside the gene matches. Here the CDR3 DNA reads TGTGCCAGCAGCCGTCTTAGCGGGGGGCTTTTTAGGGAGCAGTACTTC. It yields the protein CASSRLSGGLFREQYF.

V usage is TRBV15 and J usage is TRBJ1-1; 9 positions match TRBD1. J lost 0 bases, V lost 9 bases, and 11 bases had no gene match. CDR3 size: 16 residues. Germline V gene data show CDR1 as LNHNV and CDR2 as YYDKDF (reference sequence). CDR3 nucleotide sequence: TGTGCCACTCACCCTTGGGACAGGGCTTTGAACACTGAAGCTTTCTTT. This translates into CATHPWDRALNTEAFF.

The rearrangement links TRBV7-9 to TRBJ2-3; D uncertain. Germline lookup yields CDR1 SEHNR and CDR2 FQNEAQ (reference sequence). This CDR3 region has 15 residues. V shed 4 bases and J shed 0 bases, with 11 bases lying between them. The CDR3 loop is CASSSLGQSTDTQYF. DNA for the CDR3: TGTGCCAGCAGCTCCCTGGGCCAGAGCACAGATACGCAGTATTTT.

CDR3 amino acids: CASSATGGTYEQYF. The CDR3 DNA reads as TGTGCCAGCAGTGCGACAGGGGGTACCTACGAGCAGTACTTC. The chain carries TRBV25-1 and TRBJ2-7; TRBD1 agrees at 9 bases. Germline CDR1 reads MGHDK; CDR2 reads SYGVNS. The V gene end was trimmed by 4 bases and the J gene end by 2 bases; junction bases not matched to a gene: 3. There are 14 residues in the CDR3.

The genes are TRBV20-1 and TRBJ1-5; D is uncertain. Germline loops: CDR1 DFQATT, CDR2 SNEGSKA (reference sequence). V was trimmed by 3 bases and J by 4 bases, leaving 10 bases between them. The CDR3 consists of 13 residues. In DNA form, the CDR3 reads TGCAGTGCTAGTTCCGGGAGGAATCAGCCCCAGCATTTT. The encoded protein is CSASSGRNQPQHF.

The V gene is TRBV6-1, the J gene TRBJ1-3; maybe TRBD1 (6 bases). The germline gives CDR1 MNHNS, CDR2 SASEGT. The CDR3 consists of 17 residues. Deletions cut 2 bases from V and 3 bases from J, with 17 bases between. CDR3 in amino acids: CASSESPGGGYGNTIYF. The CDR3 nucleotides are TGTGCCAGCAGTGAAAGCCCGGGGGGGGGCTATGGAAACACCATATATTTT.

This clone has just one count. The rearrangement links TRBV4-1 to TRBJ2-1, with D tentatively TRBD2 (6 bases). Trimming stripped 1 base from V and 4 bases from J, with 20 bases between. The CDR3 extends over 18 amino acids. The germline CDR1 and CDR2 sequences are MGHRA and YSYEKL. DNA for the CDR3: TGCGCCAGCAGCCAAGGAGTGGTGCGCGGGGCCGCTTACAATGAGCAGTTCTTC. As protein: CASSQGVVRGAAYNEQFF.

This chain connects TRBV20-1 to TRBJ2-6, with D unclear. The CDR3 contains 15 residues. Germline V lookup: CDR1 DFQATT, CDR2 SNEGSKA (reference sequence). Trimming left V 3 bases short and J 0 bases short, with 9 bases between. The CDR3 reads CSASKSPSGANVLTF. DNA of the CDR3: TGCAGTGCTAGTAAATCTCCCTCTGGGGCCAACGTCCTGACTTTC.

The V call is TRBV9, the J call TRBJ1-1; maybe TRBD1 (5 bases). The CDR3 is 13 residues long. Looked up from germline, CDR1 is SGDLS and CDR2 is YYNGEE. V lost 5 bases and J 3 bases, leaving 11 bases between the germline ends. The CDR3 DNA follows: TGTGCCAGCAGTGGGGCTGGGGACACTGAAGCTTTCTTT. It specifies CASSGAGDTEAFF.

The rearrangement uses TRBV24-1 and TRBJ2-7, with D perhaps TRBD2 (6 bases). This CDR3 region has 14 residues. The V end was cut by 2 bases, the J end by 6 bases, with 13 bases between. CDR1 and CDR2 from the germline V gene are KGHDR and SFDVKD. This CDR3 reads CATSDYHGGSEQYF. In DNA, the CDR3 is TGTGCCACCAGTGATTACCACGGGGGAAGCGAGCAGTACTTC.

This clone was detected once. The chain recombines TRBV7-2 with TRBJ1-4, with 7 bases matching TRBD1. V gave up 5 bases and J gave up 10 bases; unmatched junction bases: 7. Per the germline V gene, CDR1 is SGHTA and CDR2 is FQGNSA. The CDR3 runs to 13 residues. CDR3: CASSVGSGGKLFF. The CDR3 nucleotides are TGTGCCAGCAGCGTCGGTTCAGGGGGAAAACTGTTTTTT.